What follows are 2 T cell receptor beta chains derived from one specimen sequenced in a study of blood T cells in healthy people across ages (dated by TCRdb to the mid-2010s). The library was prepared using 5' RACE. Sequenced on an Illumina HiSeq 2500. A second PCR of roughly 7 to 11 cycles was performed with a sample-barcoded 5' primer and a J-beta primer mix. TCRdb redid the processing of the public reads, applying fastp at Q25 and MiXCR, and retained in-frame beta chains. For every CDR3 protein sequence, its rows merge into one entry that carries the most common genes and DNA. This sample holds 710,000 or so distinct CDR3 sequences; about 20% were observed only once. In total, the top ten clones hold about 20% of the sample. The specimen was blood. The origin of the receptors is a man aged 65-85 years in good health.

This clonotype was observed a few times. The CDR3 region has the DNA TGTGCCAGCAGTGAGCAGGGGCGGGACGAGCAGTACTTC. This translates into CASSEQGRDEQYF. The chain links TRBV25-1 to TRBJ2-7, with TRBD1 as a possible D gene (6 bases). From germline, CDR1 is MGHDK and CDR2 SYGVNS. The CDR3 sequence is 13 residues long. Trimming took off 3 bases at V and 5 bases at J, with 11 bases between the two ends.

This clonotype was seen only a few times. The chain carries TRBV29-1 and TRBJ2-1; D may correspond to TRBD1 or TRBD2 (5 bases each). The V and J ends lost 8 bases and 3 bases respectively, with 17 bases between them. CDR1 and CDR2 from the germline V gene are SQVTM and ANQGSEA. This CDR3 has 14 residues. CDR3 nucleotide sequence: TGCAGCCTAGGAGTGAGGGGCCTCTACAATGAGCAGTTCTTC. It yields the protein CSLGVRGLYNEQFF.